What follows are 21 T cell receptor beta chains derived from one specimen sequenced in a study of CD8+ T cells in alopecia areata. RNA extraction and reverse transcription yielded cDNA as sequencing template. The data were produced by immunoSEQ multiplex PCR, yet TCRdb's version contains in-frame clones alone and is incomplete. The data show about 200,000 clones, roughly 70% seen once. Indicated treatment: oral pan-JAK inhibitor, 5-10 mg twice daily. The sample was CD4+ T cells sorted from blood, taken between weeks 47 and 50, from a patient treated with tofacitinib. The receptor source for this set is a human donor with alopecia areata.

The V call is TRBV25-1, the J call TRBJ1-1; 8 bases are shared with TRBD1. The J segment lost 1 base and the V segment lost 10 bases, leaving 8 bases of the junction unmatched. The CDR3 has 14 residues. The germline V gene encodes CDR1 MGHDK and CDR2 SYGVNS. CDR3: CATRTGTQNTEAFF. The CDR3, as DNA: TGTGCCACCAGGACAGGGACTCAGAACACTGAAGCTTTCTTT. The full variable domain, in which reference TRBV25-1 and TRBJ1-1 provide the parts outside the CDR3, is EADIYQTPRYLVIGTGKKITLECSQTMGHDKMYWYQQDPGMELHLIHYSYGVNSTEKGDLSSESTVSRIRTEHFPLTLESARPSHTSQYLCATRTGTQNTEAFFGQGTRLTVV.

The rearrangement joins TRBV15 to TRBJ2-4; D is uncertain. V was shortened by 5 bases and J by 0 bases, with 14 bases between the two germline ends. The CDR3 sequence is 16 residues long. The V gene's germline CDR1 is LNHNV and CDR2 YYDKDF (reference sequence). CDR3 residues: CATSQLREPAKNIQYF. CDR3 sequence (DNA): TGTGCCACCAGCCAACTAAGGGAACCAGCCAAAAACATTCAGTACTTC.

J is TRBJ1-1 and V is TRBV6-6; weak D call: TRBD1 (5 bases). The germline gives CDR1 MNHNY, CDR2 SVGAGI (reference sequence). The ends were cut back, 8 bases at V and 8 bases at J, with 15 bases in the middle. This CDR3 has 12 amino acids. The CDR3 sequence is CASLVFGGEAFF. CDR3 coding DNA: TGTGCCAGCCTAGTCTTCGGGGGGGAAGCTTTCTTT.

This chain uses TRBV30 with TRBJ1-5, with 9 bases fitting TRBD1. This CDR3 is built from 15 residues. V was pared by 2 bases and J by 1 base, with 3 bases of the junction left unmatched. Per germline, CDR1 GTSNPN and CDR2 SVGIG (reference sequence). The CDR3 spells CAWSPGTGSNQPQHF. The CDR3 DNA sequence: TGTGCCTGGAGTCCCGGGACAGGGAGCAATCAGCCCCAGCATTTT.

This chain connects TRBV14 to TRBJ1-2; D uncertain. CDR1 and CDR2 from the germline V gene are SGHDN and FVKESK. There are 13 residues in the CDR3. Trimming removed 1 base from V and 5 bases from J, with 8 bases in between. CDR3 in DNA: TGTGCCAGCAGCCAAGGCCTCTTATATGGCTACACCTTC. Translating it yields CASSQGLLYGYTF.

This clone was recorded a few times. The chain combines TRBV10-3 with TRBJ1-5; D unresolved. V was trimmed by 0 bases and J by 7 bases, leaving 10 bases between them. This CDR3 is 14 amino acids long. Germline values: CDR1 ENHRY, CDR2 SYGVKD. The CDR3 region is CAISESTAQQPQHF. The CDR3 DNA is TGTGCCATCAGTGAGTCGACCGCGCAGCAGCCCCAGCATTTT.

There are a few counts of this clone. The J gene is TRBJ2-2, the V gene TRBV6-1; D perhaps matches TRBD2 (5 bases). The CDR3 runs 14 residues. The ends were cut back, 8 bases at V and 5 bases at J, with 15 bases in the middle. Germline V CDR1 and CDR2: MNHNS, SASEGT. The CDR3 spells CASQRASRTGELFF. The CDR3 DNA follows: TGTGCCAGCCAAAGGGCTAGCAGGACCGGGGAGCTGTTTTTT.

The sample holds a few counts of this clone. The gene calls are TRBV29-1 and TRBJ2-3; either TRBD1 or TRBD2 may fit D (5 bases each). The length of the CDR3 is 12 residues. CDR1 is SQVTM, CDR2 ANQGSEA, per germline. Trimming stripped 3 bases from V and 4 bases from J, with 8 bases between. CDR3 nucleotide sequence: TGCAGCGTTGACGTGGGGGCAGATACGCAGTATTTT. This gives the protein CSVDVGADTQYF.

The V and J genes are TRBV4-3 and TRBJ2-3, with no clear D. V was cut by 0 bases and J by 6 bases, with 10 bases left in between. Germline V gives CDR1 LGHNA, CDR2 YSLEER. This CDR3 is 14 amino acids long. The CDR3 region has the DNA TGCGCCAGCAGCCAAGATTTACCCGTTGATACGCAGTATTTT. Residues: CASSQDLPVDTQYF.

The chain uses TRBV30 and TRBJ2-6; D ambiguous. Germline V CDR1 and CDR2: GTSNPN, SVGIG (reference sequence). V gave up 5 bases and J gave up 0 bases, with 14 bases separating them. The CDR3 loop spans 16 amino acids. CDR3 region: CAWGLGLPSGANVLTF. As DNA, the CDR3 is TGTGCCTGGGGCCTTGGCCTCCCCTCTGGGGCCAACGTCCTGACTTTC. The variable domain in full, with the rest retrieved from reference TRBV30 and TRBJ2-6, is SQTIHQWPATLVQPVGSPLSLECTVEGTSNPNLYWYRQAAGRGLQLLFYSVGIGQISSEVPQNLSASRPQDRQFILSSKKLLLSDSGFYLCAWGLGLPSGANVLTFGAGSRLTVL.

The chain uses TRBV6-6 and TRBJ1-6, with 7 positions matching TRBD1. J lost 6 bases, V lost 5 bases, and 7 bases had no gene match. The CDR3 length is 15 residues. The germline CDR1 and CDR2 sequences are MNHNY and SVGAGI (reference sequence). CDR3 DNA sequence: TGTGCCAGCAGTGGGACCGGGACAGCTAATTCACCCCTCCACTTT. Its translation is CASSGTGTANSPLHF.

V gene TRBV28 combines with J gene TRBJ1-5, with D maybe TRBD1 (5 bases). The CDR3 has 11 residues. The germline V gene encodes CDR1 MDHEN and CDR2 SYDVKM. V was shortened by 5 bases and J by 11 bases, with 10 bases between the two germline ends. The DNA of the CDR3 is TGTGCCAGCAGTACCCGGGGGTCCCAGCATTTT. Translation: CASSTRGSQHF. Full variable domain (rest looked up from reference TRBV28 and TRBJ1-5): DVKVTQSSRYLVKRTGEKVFLECVQDMDHENMFWYRQDPGLGLRLIYFSYDVKMKEKGDIPEGYSVSREKKERFSLILESASTNQTSMYLCASSTRGSQHFGDGTRLSIL.

A few counts support this clone. This rearrangement joins TRBV9 to TRBJ1-2, with unresolved D. The CDR3 has 12 residues. V was cut by 5 bases and J by 2 bases, with 7 bases left in between. The germline gives CDR1 SGDLS, CDR2 YYNGEE. DNA for the CDR3: TGTGCCAGCAGATCAAGGAACTATGGCTACACCTTC. Translated, it gives CASRSRNYGYTF.

This clone has a handful of counts. This sequence joins TRBV7-2 and TRBJ2-5; perhaps TRBD2 as D (5 bases). The CDR3 totals 14 residues. V shed 4 bases and J shed 5 bases, with 14 bases lying between them. Germline V lookup: CDR1 SGHTA, CDR2 FQGNSA. CDR3 DNA: TGTGCCAGCAGCTCTGGTTCTAGCCGGGAGACCCAGTACTTC. This gives the protein CASSSGSSRETQYF.

This clone was detected a few times. The chain couples TRBV7-2 to TRBJ2-5; TRBD2 matches at 7 bases. This CDR3 comprises 15 residues. V lost 1 base and J lost 4; bases outside the gene matches: 6. Germline lookup yields CDR1 SGHTA and CDR2 FQGNSA. The DNA for the CDR3 is TGTGCCAGCAGCTTAGTATCTAGCGGTGCAGAGACCCAGTACTTC. Its protein product is CASSLVSSGAETQYF.

As concerns this clone: The sample holds other DNA sequences that translate to the same CDR3. The V gene is TRBV29-1, the J gene TRBJ2-6; possible D gene TRBD1, 5 bases. V gave up 4 bases and J gave up 3 bases, with 7 bases separating them. The CDR3 contains 13 residues. CDR1 and CDR2 (germline): SQVTM, ANQGSEA. CDR3 amino acids: CSVAGLGANVLTF. The CDR3 DNA is TGCAGCGTTGCAGGGCTTGGGGCCAACGTCCTGACTTTC.

The J gene is TRBJ1-1, the V gene TRBV30, with 7 bases that match TRBD1. Germline CDR1 reads GTSNPN; CDR2 reads SVGIG (reference sequence). The CDR3 is 12 amino acids. The ends lost 1 base at V and 11 bases at J; junction bases unmatched: 7. The DNA of the CDR3 is TGTGCCTGGAGTGAGGACAGGTTGAAGGCTTTCTTT. It codes for CAWSEDRLKAFF.

The table lists this clone with a few counts. The rearrangement joins TRBV30 to TRBJ1-2; a weak D match, TRBD1 (6 bases). Germline V gene sequence: CDR1 GTSNPN, CDR2 SVGIG (reference sequence). Trimming took off 3 bases at V and 2 bases at J, with 7 bases between the two ends. The CDR3 extends over 12 amino acids. In DNA form, the CDR3 reads TGTGCCTGGAGACAGGGAAACTATGGCTACACCTTC. This translates into CAWRQGNYGYTF.

The J gene is TRBJ2-1, the V gene TRBV6-5, with D uncertain. The CDR3 totals 13 residues. The V gene's germline CDR1 is MNHEY and CDR2 SVGAGI. V lost 0 bases and J 8 bases, leaving 8 bases between the germline ends. The CDR3 DNA sequence: TGTGCCAGCAGTTACTCACGTGATTATGAGCAGTTCTTC. Translating gives CASSYSRDYEQFF.

The table lists this clone with a few counts. V usage is TRBV6-1 and J usage is TRBJ2-5; 9 bases agree with TRBD1. The CDR3 is 16 residues long. In germline, CDR1 is MNHNS, CDR2 SASEGT. V lost 0 bases to trimming and J lost 4 bases; unmatched junction nucleotides: 6. The CDR3 DNA reads as TGTGCCAGCAGTGAAGCTAACAGGGGGCTCCGAGAGACCCAGTACTTC. Its protein is CASSEANRGLRETQYF.

V is TRBV29-1 and J is TRBJ2-6; D is unresolved. V was clipped by 4 bases and J by 0 bases, with 13 bases between them. The length of the CDR3 is 16 residues. In germline, CDR1 is SQVTM, CDR2 ANQGSEA. This chain's CDR3 is CSVAAAVSSGANVLTF. The CDR3 DNA reads as TGCAGCGTTGCAGCAGCCGTAAGCTCTGGGGCCAACGTCCTGACTTTC.